What follows are 3 T cell receptor beta chains derived from one specimen sequenced in a study of beta chain features in type 1 diabetes. Isolated RNA was reverse transcribed in full, so expressed TCRB transcripts were sequenced. Here immunoSEQ multiplex PCR was the method, and the copy in TCRdb shows in-frame clones only, minus some. The data hold about 700,000 clones, with roughly 13% observed a single time. General observations from the study: Among patients with Type 1 diabetes, TCRB CDR3s were moderately but significantly shorter in every one of the four CD4+ subsets.

These receptors' targets are unknown. Input material: naive CD4+ T cells from blood. Source of these receptors: a man in his late teens or twenties with type 1 diabetes.

This clone occurred a few times. V usage is TRBV19 and J usage is TRBJ2-7; 7 bases map to TRBD1. The CDR3 runs 16 residues. Germline-derived CDR1 and CDR2 are LNHDA and SQIVND (reference sequence). The V segment lost 5 bases and the J segment 0 bases; nucleotides outside the gene matches: 10. The CDR3 region is CASSQNGQASSYEQYF. The CDR3 DNA reads as TGTGCCAGTAGTCAAAATGGACAGGCCAGCTCCTACGAGCAGTACTTC.

With regard to this clone: One end of the junction fails to match germline, which may point to a read error. The chain employs TRBV10-3 and TRBJ1-5, with D possibly matching TRBD1 (5 bases). The germline gives CDR1 ENHRY, CDR2 SYGVKD. CDR3 length: 18 amino acids. The CDR3 nucleotides read TGTGCCATCAGCGAGTCTTTGGACGGGGCGGCTAGCAATCAGCCCCAGCATTTT. Its protein product is CAISESLDGAASNQPQHF.

This clone came up a few times. CDR3 amino acids: CASSGRDFLNEQYF. The CDR3, as DNA: TGTGCCAGCAGCGGGCGCGATTTTCTTAACGAGCAGTACTTC. V is TRBV9 and J is TRBJ2-7; D is ambiguous. Trimming shortened V by 3 bases and J by 5 bases, and 15 bases separated the two germline ends. The germline CDR1 and CDR2 sequences are SGDLS and YYNGEE. The CDR3 is made up of 14 amino acids.